The 9 T cell receptor beta chains listed next were all sequenced from one sample in a study of cytomegalovirus exposure and HLA in healthy donors (dated by TCRdb to 2016 to 2017). The library relied on the immunoSEQ multiplex PCR assay. For the multiplex PCR, a mixture combining 60 forward primers for TCR Vbeta segments and 13 reverse primers for TCR Jbeta segments was used. TCRdb limited this immuneACCESS table to in-frame rearrangements with V and J called. A share of clones is missing; checked studies link under half to unresolved V genes, and the rest is unexplained. The sample table holds approximately 170,000 clones, of which approximately 84% were seen once. Of the sample, 1% to 1.5% is held by the ten largest clones. Sample: PBMCs. Receptors originate from a man in his fifties or sixties in good health and CMV-seropositive.

The gene calls are TRBV14 and TRBJ2-2; TRBD2 matches at 8 bases. The CDR3 is made up of 14 amino acids. With 4 bases clipped from V and 6 bases from J, the junction kept 4 bases outside the gene matches. Germline V gene sequence: CDR1 SGHDN, CDR2 FVKESK. For the CDR3, the DNA is TGTGCCAGCAGCCTCAGCGGGAGCGCCGGGGAGCTGTTTTTT. It is translated as CASSLSGSAGELFF.

The chain uses TRBV6-1 and TRBJ2-7; D is possibly TRBD2 (6 bases). The CDR3 sequence is 16 residues long. The V and J ends lost 0 bases and 0 bases respectively, with 12 bases between them. Germline V gene data show CDR1 as MNHNS and CDR2 as SASEGT. The CDR3 coding sequence is TGTGCCAGCAGTGAAGCGTGGGACTTGAGCTCCTACGAGCAGTACTTC. Amino acid sequence: CASSEAWDLSSYEQYF.

The CDR3 DNA is TGTGCCAGCAGTTTTGAAGGGGGCTCCTACGAGCAGTACTTC. Protein: CASSFEGGSYEQYF. This chain joins TRBV27 and TRBJ2-7, with a possible D match to TRBD1 (6 bases). The CDR3 length is 14 residues. In germline, CDR1 is MNHEY, CDR2 SMNVEV (reference sequence). The V gene lost 3 bases and the J gene lost 0 bases, with 9 bases spanning the gap.

The rearrangement links TRBV5-1 to TRBJ2-1; 7 bases fit TRBD2. CDR3 size: 16 residues. J lost 0 bases, V lost 0 bases, and 3 bases had no gene match. Germline lookup yields CDR1 SGHRS and CDR2 YFSETQ. The CDR3 loop is CASSLGGGSSYNEQFF. The DNA for the CDR3 is TGCGCCAGCAGCTTGGGGGGCGGGAGCTCCTACAATGAGCAGTTCTTC.

This chain connects TRBV28 to TRBJ2-7, with D unclear. Germline assignment: CDR1 MDHEN and CDR2 SYDVKM. The V and J ends lost 2 bases and 5 bases respectively, with 4 bases between them. The CDR3 length is 11 residues. CDR3 bases: TGTGCCAGCAGTTTAAGCCACGAGCAGTACTTC. Protein sequence: CASSLSHEQYF.

The chain links TRBV4-3 to TRBJ2-1; D is perhaps TRBD2 (5 bases). The V gene lost 4 bases and the J gene lost 5 bases, with 12 bases spanning the gap. The CDR3 sequence is 14 residues long. The germline V gene encodes CDR1 LGHNA and CDR2 YSLEER. CDR3 residues: CASSRNSGDNEQFF. In DNA, the CDR3 is TGCGCCAGCAGCCGTAACAGCGGCGACAATGAGCAGTTCTTC.

The chain recombines TRBV19 with TRBJ1-1, with D unresolved. The CDR3 has 14 residues. Trimming took off 2 bases at V and 7 bases at J, with 14 bases between the two ends. Germline V gene lookup returns CDR1 LNHDA and CDR2 SQIVND (reference sequence). The CDR3 sequence is CASSIYARPNEAFF. The CDR3 DNA reads as TGTGCCAGTAGTATATATGCCAGGCCTAATGAAGCTTTCTTT.

This clone has more than one count but fewer than ten. The J gene is TRBJ2-6, the V gene TRBV6-4; D remains ambiguous. The CDR3 runs 15 residues. Germline lookup yields CDR1 MRHNA and CDR2 SNTAGT. V was pared by 0 bases and J by 3 bases, with 6 bases between. The CDR3 is CASSDSYSGANVLTF. The CDR3 DNA sequence: TGTGCCAGCAGTGACTCTTATAGTGGGGCCAACGTCCTGACTTTC.

The chain combines TRBV19 with TRBJ1-5, with 7 positions matching TRBD1. The trim removed 6 bases at V and 1 base at J, leaving 6 bases unmatched. The CDR3 covers 15 residues. Germline CDR1 LNHDA, CDR2 SQIVND (reference sequence). The CDR3 coding sequence is TGTGCCAGTAGAGCCCTGACAGGGAGCAATCAGCCCCAGCATTTT. Protein: CASRALTGSNQPQHF.